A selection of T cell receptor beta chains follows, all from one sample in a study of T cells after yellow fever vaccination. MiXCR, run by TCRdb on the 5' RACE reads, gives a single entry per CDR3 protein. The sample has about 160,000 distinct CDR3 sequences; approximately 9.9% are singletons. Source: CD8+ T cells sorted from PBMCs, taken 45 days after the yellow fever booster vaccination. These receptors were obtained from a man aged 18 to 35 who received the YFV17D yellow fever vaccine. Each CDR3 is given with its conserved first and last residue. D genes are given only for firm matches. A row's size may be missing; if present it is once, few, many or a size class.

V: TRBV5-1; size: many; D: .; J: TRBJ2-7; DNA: TGCGCCAGCGGCACCGGGACTCTCTCCTACGAGCAGTACTTC; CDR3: CASGTGTLSYEQYF
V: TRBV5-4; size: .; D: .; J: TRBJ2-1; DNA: TGTGCCAGCAGCTGGGGCCATGAGCAGTTCTTC; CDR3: CASSWGHEQFF
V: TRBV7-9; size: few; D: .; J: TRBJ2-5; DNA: TGTGCCAGCAGCTTAAATAACTTCCAGGAGACCCAGTACTTC; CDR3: CASSLNNFQETQYF
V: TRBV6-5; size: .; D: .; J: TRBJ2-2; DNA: TGTGCCAGCAGTTACCGGGAGAGTACCGGGGAGCTGTTTTTT; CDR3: CASSYRESTGELFF
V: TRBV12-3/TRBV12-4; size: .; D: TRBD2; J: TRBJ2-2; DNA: TGTGCCAGCAATGCCGGGACTAGCCTCTCTGGCGGGGAGCTGTTTTTT; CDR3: CASNAGTSLSGGELFF
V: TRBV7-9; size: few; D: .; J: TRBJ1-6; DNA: TGTGCCAGCAGCCCGCCGGACGGAAATTCACCCCTCCACTTT; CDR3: CASSPPDGNSPLHF
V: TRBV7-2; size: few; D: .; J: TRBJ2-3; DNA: TGTGCCAGCAGCTTAGAGTGGTCGTGGGGCACAGATACGCAGTATTTT; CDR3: CASSLEWSWGTDTQYF
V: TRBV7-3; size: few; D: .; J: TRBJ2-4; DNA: TGTGCCAGCAGCTTCGGGGGTAGCGACATTCAGTACTTC; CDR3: CASSFGGSDIQYF
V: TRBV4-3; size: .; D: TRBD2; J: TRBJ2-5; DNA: TGCGCCAGCAGCCAAGATGGGGGGGGGAAGCGAGAGACCCAGTACTTC; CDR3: CASSQDGGGKRETQYF
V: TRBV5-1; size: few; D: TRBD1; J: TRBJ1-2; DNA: TGCGCCAGCAGCTTGGCCGGGACACCAGGGGGGTATGGCTACACCTTC; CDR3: CASSLAGTPGGYGYTF
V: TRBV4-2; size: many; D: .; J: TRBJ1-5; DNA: TGTGCCAGCAGCCCAGAGGACGTTAGCAATCAGCCCCAGCATTTT; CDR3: CASSPEDVSNQPQHF
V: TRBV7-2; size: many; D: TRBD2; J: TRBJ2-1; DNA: TGTGCCAGCAGCTTAGGACTAGCGGGGGGCCGGTTCTTC; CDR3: CASSLGLAGGRFF
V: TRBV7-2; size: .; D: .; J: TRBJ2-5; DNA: TGTGCCAGCAGCTTTTGGGGGTACGAGACCCAGTACTTC; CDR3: CASSFWGYETQYF
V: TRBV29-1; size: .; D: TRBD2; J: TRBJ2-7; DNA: TGCAGCGTTGGGGAGGGGCCCGGGCAGTACTTC; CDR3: CSVGEGPGQYF
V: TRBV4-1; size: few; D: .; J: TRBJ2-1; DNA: TGCGCCAGCAGCCAAGTTTTGATACGGACCCTCCTCAAGGAGCAGTTCTTC; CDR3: CASSQVLIRTLLKEQFF
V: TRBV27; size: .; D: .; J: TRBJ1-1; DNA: TGTGCCAGCAGTTTTGGGCCCGAGAACACTGAAGCTTTCTTT; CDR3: CASSFGPENTEAFF
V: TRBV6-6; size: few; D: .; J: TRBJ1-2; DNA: TGTGCCAGCAGTTACTCGTCCGGGGGCCTTGGCTACACCTTC; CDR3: CASSYSSGGLGYTF
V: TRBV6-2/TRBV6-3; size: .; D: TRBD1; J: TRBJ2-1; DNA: TGTGCCAGCAGTTCTACAGGGGCCCGTGTCGATGAGCAGTTCTTC; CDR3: CASSSTGARVDEQFF
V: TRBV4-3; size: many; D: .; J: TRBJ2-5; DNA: TGCGCCAGCAGCCCCTACGACGCCTCAGGGTTAGAGACCCAGTACTTC; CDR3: CASSPYDASGLETQYF
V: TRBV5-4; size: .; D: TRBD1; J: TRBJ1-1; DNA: TGTGCCAGCAGCTTAGGACAGGCTGAAGCTTTCTTT; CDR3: CASSLGQAEAFF
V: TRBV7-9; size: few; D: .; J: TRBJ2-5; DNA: TGTGCCAGCAGTCCCACTAGTGCGTTTGAGACCCAGTACTTC; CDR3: CASSPTSAFETQYF
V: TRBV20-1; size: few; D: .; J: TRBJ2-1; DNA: TGCAGTGCTAGAGGTGTCGGATCTGCCTTCTCCTACAATGAGCAGTTCTTC; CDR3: CSARGVGSAFSYNEQFF
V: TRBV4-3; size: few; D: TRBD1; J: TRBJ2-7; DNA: TGCGCCAGCAGCCAAGCGACAGGGAGCTCCTACGAGCAGTACTTC; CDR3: CASSQATGSSYEQYF
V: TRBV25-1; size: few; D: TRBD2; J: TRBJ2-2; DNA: TGTGCCAGCACAAGGGGAGGGGTCACCGGGGAGCTGTTTTTT; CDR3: CASTRGGVTGELFF
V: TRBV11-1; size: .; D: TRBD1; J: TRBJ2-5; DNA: TGTGCCAGCAGCACGGACAGGGGGCGAGAGACCCAGTACTTC; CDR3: CASSTDRGRETQYF
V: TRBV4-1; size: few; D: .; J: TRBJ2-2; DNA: TGCGCCAGCACAGCAACCGGGGCCCCGACCGGGGAGCTGTTTTTT; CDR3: CASTATGAPTGELFF
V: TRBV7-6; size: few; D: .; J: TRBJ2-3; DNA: TGTGCCAGCAGCTTATTGGTCCAGGGCTACACAGATACGCAGTATTTT; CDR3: CASSLLVQGYTDTQYF
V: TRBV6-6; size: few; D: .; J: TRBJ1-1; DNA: TGTGCCAGCAGTCCTATACTGAACAGGGCTTTCTTT; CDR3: CASSPILNRAFF
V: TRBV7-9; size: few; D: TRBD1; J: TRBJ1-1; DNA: TGTGCCAGCAGCTCTCCACAGGGGGCGGATGAAGCTTTCTTT; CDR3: CASSSPQGADEAFF
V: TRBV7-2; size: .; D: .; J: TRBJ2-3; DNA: TGTGCCAGCAGCTTAATGCGCTGGGGAGGCACAGATACGCAGTATTTT; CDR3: CASSLMRWGGTDTQYF
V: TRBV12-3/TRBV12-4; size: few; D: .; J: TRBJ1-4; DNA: TGTGCCAGCAGTTTTGCAGGGACGGATGAAAAACTGTTTTTT; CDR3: CASSFAGTDEKLFF
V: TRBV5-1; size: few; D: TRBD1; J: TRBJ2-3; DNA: TGCGCCAGCAGCTTGGGGTGGGGGACAGAATACACAGATACGCAGTATTTT; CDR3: CASSLGWGTEYTDTQYF
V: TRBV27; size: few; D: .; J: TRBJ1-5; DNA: TGTGCCAGCAAGGGACACTCCAATCAGCCCCAGCATTTT; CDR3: CASKGHSNQPQHF
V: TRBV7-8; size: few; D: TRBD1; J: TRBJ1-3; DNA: TGTGCCAGCAGCTTCCTGAGGGGGCCTGGAAACACCATATATTTT; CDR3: CASSFLRGPGNTIYF
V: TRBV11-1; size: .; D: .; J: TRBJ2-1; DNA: TGTGCCAGCAGCTTGGGGGGGGCCGACACTGAGCAGTTCTTC; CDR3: CASSLGGADTEQFF
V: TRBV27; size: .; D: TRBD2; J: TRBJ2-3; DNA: TGTGCCAGCAGTAAGGGACTAGCTCCGAGCACAGATACGCAGTATTTT; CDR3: CASSKGLAPSTDTQYF